These 30 T cell receptor beta chains were all obtained from the same sample, sequenced in a study of shared clonotypes between healthy human individuals. Generated by immunoSEQ multiplex PCR, the TCRdb table keeps only in-frame clones and is missing some. This table holds millions of clones, 85% to 95% found once. The sample comprised naive CD4+ T cells sorted from blood. The subset denotes: CD45RA+ positively selected. These receptors were taken from a man younger than 30 in good health.

The gene calls are TRBV11-2 and TRBJ2-3; D is possibly TRBD2 (6 bases). Germline assignment: CDR1 SGHAT and CDR2 FQNNGV. This CDR3 comprises 15 residues. V was cut by 5 bases and J by 0 bases, with 12 bases left in between. DNA of the CDR3: TGTGCCAGCAGCACCTTCGGGGGAAGCACAGATACGCAGTATTTT. Amino acids: CASSTFGGSTDTQYF. The full variable domain, its missing parts supplied by reference TRBV11-2 and TRBJ2-3, is EAGVAQSPRYKIIEKRQSVAFWCNPISGHATLYWYQQILGQGPKLLIQFQNNGVVDDSQLPKDRFSAERLKGVDSTLKIQPAKLEDSAVYLCASSTFGGSTDTQYFGPGTRLTVL.

The chain has TRBV25-1 and TRBJ2-5, with 9 bases that match TRBD1. The germline CDR1 and CDR2 sequences are MGHDK and SYGVNS. The CDR3 is made up of 15 amino acids. Trimming removed 4 bases from V and 1 base from J; junction bases left unmatched: 4. CDR3 sequence (DNA): TGTGCCAGCAGTGTGGGGACAGGGCCCCAAGAGACCCAGTACTTC. Translating gives CASSVGTGPQETQYF.

The rearrangement joins TRBV5-1 to TRBJ2-7; 8 bases align to TRBD1. The CDR3 totals 15 residues. The germline gives CDR1 SGHRS, CDR2 YFSETQ. V dropped 1 base and J dropped 4; count of bases not matched to a gene: 7. CDR3: CASSLTGQGIYEQYF. Written as DNA, the CDR3 is TGCGCCAGCAGCTTGACAGGACAGGGAATTTACGAGCAGTACTTC.

The CDR3 sequence: CASSGGLAVTYEQYF. The DNA for the CDR3 is TGTGCCAGCAGTGGAGGACTAGCGGTGACCTACGAGCAGTACTTC. V usage is TRBV2 and J usage is TRBJ2-7, with TRBD2 matching 10 bases. The ends lost 4 bases at V and 2 bases at J; junction bases unmatched: 5. There are 15 residues in the CDR3. The V gene's germline CDR1 is SNHLY and CDR2 FYNNEI.

The J gene is TRBJ2-7, the V gene TRBV9; 8 bases map to TRBD1. V dropped 3 bases and J dropped 9; count of bases not matched to a gene: 8. CDR1 and CDR2 from the germline V gene are SGDLS and YYNGEE. CDR3 length equals 13 residues. The CDR3 sequence: CASSAGQGLGQYF. As DNA, the CDR3 is TGTGCCAGCAGCGCCGGACAGGGCCTCGGGCAGTACTTC.

The chain joins TRBV7-2 to TRBJ2-3; D call uncertain. V gave up 0 bases and J gave up 2 bases, with 9 bases separating them. This CDR3 region has 15 residues. Germline CDR1 SGHTA, CDR2 FQGNSA. The CDR3: CASSLAGRVTDTQYF. CDR3 DNA sequence: TGTGCCAGCAGCTTAGCCGGTCGGGTCACAGATACGCAGTATTTT.

The rearrangement joins TRBV4-1 to TRBJ1-5; possibly TRBD1 for D (6 bases). The CDR3 runs 14 residues. The germline gives CDR1 MGHRA, CDR2 YSYEKL. Trimming shortened V by 4 bases and J by 3 bases, and 10 bases separated the two germline ends. The CDR3 coding sequence is TGCGCCAGCAGCCTTGGACAGTCCAATCAGCCCCAGCATTTT. Translated: CASSLGQSNQPQHF.

This chain connects TRBV7-2 to TRBJ2-7; 8 bases map to TRBD1. The V and J ends lost 5 bases and 1 base, in that order; junction bases with no gene match: 7. Germline V lookup: CDR1 SGHTA, CDR2 FQGNSA. CDR3 length: 15 amino acids. CDR3 in amino acids: CASSEDRVVSYEQYF. CDR3 DNA: TGTGCCAGCAGCGAGGACAGGGTAGTATCCTACGAGCAGTACTTC.

The chain couples TRBV2 to TRBJ1-5; 7 bases map to TRBD1. The CDR3 is made up of 13 amino acids. From germline, CDR1 is SNHLY and CDR2 FYNNEI. Trimming removed 7 bases from V and 5 bases from J; junction bases left unmatched: 5. DNA for the CDR3: TGTGCCAGCACCAGGGGGATCGATCAGCCCCAGCATTTT. Protein product: CASTRGIDQPQHF.

The rearrangement uses TRBV5-6 and TRBJ1-2; no firm D call. V was cut by 0 bases and J by 6 bases, with 9 bases left in between. Germline CDR1 and CDR2: SGHDT and YYEEEE. The CDR3 spans 13 residues. DNA of the CDR3: TGTGCCAGCAGCTTGGTACAAATAAATGGCTACACCTTC. Its translation is CASSLVQINGYTF.

The genes are TRBV6-5 and TRBJ1-5; D is ambiguous. The CDR3 sequence is 14 residues long. Germline assignment: CDR1 MNHEY and CDR2 SVGAGI. The V and J ends lost 6 bases and 4 bases respectively, with 13 bases between them. The DNA of the CDR3 is TGTGCCAGCAGCCGGACCTCTCCTAATCAGCCCCAGCATTTT. It is translated as CASSRTSPNQPQHF.

This rearrangement joins TRBV2 to TRBJ1-2, with D possibly matching TRBD1 (6 bases). CDR1 SNHLY and CDR2 FYNNEI come from the germline V gene. This CDR3 region has 15 residues. The V gene lost 4 bases and the J gene lost 7 bases, with 19 bases spanning the gap. In DNA, the CDR3 is TGTGCCAGCAGTGGGGGGCAGTCCGGCGTTTTTGGCTACACCTTC. Protein sequence: CASSGGQSGVFGYTF. The whole variable domain, remainder taken from reference TRBV2 and TRBJ1-2, is EPEVTQTPSHQVTQMGQEVILRCVPISNHLYFYWYRQILGQKVEFLVSFYNNEISEKSEIFDDQFSVERPDGSNFTLKIRSTKLEDSAMYFCASSGGQSGVFGYTFGSGTRLTVV.

This chain uses TRBV2 with TRBJ1-1, with D possibly being TRBD1 (5 bases). V lost 7 bases and J lost 1, with 10 bases in between. The CDR3 contains 13 residues. Germline CDR1 and CDR2: SNHLY and FYNNEI. CDR3: CASIRGENTEAFF. The CDR3 DNA sequence: TGTGCCAGCATAAGGGGAGAGAACACTGAAGCTTTCTTT.

V and J are TRBV29-1 and TRBJ1-1, with TRBD1 matching 7 bases. V dropped 7 bases and J dropped 2; count of bases not matched to a gene: 7. Germline loops: CDR1 SQVTM, CDR2 ANQGSEA. This CDR3 is 13 amino acids long. In DNA form, the CDR3 reads TGCAGCGGGGAGGGACAGCTTAACACTGAAGCTTTCTTT. Protein sequence: CSGEGQLNTEAFF.

This CDR3 reads CASSDPLGTGGLGQYF. CDR3 DNA: TGTGCCAGCAGTGATCCTTTAGGGACAGGGGGCCTAGGACAGTACTTC. This sequence joins TRBV2 and TRBJ2-7; 12 nucleotides line up with TRBD1. V shed 3 bases, J shed 10 bases, and the junction held 13 bases outside the gene matches. The CDR3 consists of 16 residues. Germline loops: CDR1 SNHLY, CDR2 FYNNEI.

This rearrangement joins TRBV7-9 to TRBJ1-2, with 8 bases that match TRBD1. This CDR3 region has 15 residues. After removal of 3 bases from V and 8 bases from J, the junction contained 11 bases not matched to a gene. Germline CDR1 and CDR2: SEHNR and FQNEAQ (reference sequence). The CDR3 nucleotides are TGTGCCAGCAGCTTCGGGACAGGTGATTCGGAAGGCTACACCTTC. Amino acids: CASSFGTGDSEGYTF.

The chain links TRBV5-1 to TRBJ2-7; a weak D match, TRBD2 (5 bases). This CDR3 comprises 14 residues. V was pared by 1 base and J by 2 bases, with 10 bases between. Germline V gives CDR1 SGHRS, CDR2 YFSETQ. The CDR3: CASSLWPGTYEQYF. The CDR3 DNA reads TGCGCCAGCAGCTTGTGGCCGGGAACCTACGAGCAGTACTTC.

V is TRBV18 and J is TRBJ1-5; 7 bases agree with TRBD1. The CDR3 covers 14 residues. V dropped 5 bases and J dropped 2; count of bases not matched to a gene: 3. Germline CDR1 and CDR2: KGHSH and LQKENI. CDR3 sequence (DNA): TGTGCCAGCTCAGGGACAGATGGCAATCAGCCCCAGCATTTT. Protein sequence: CASSGTDGNQPQHF.

The chain uses TRBV18 and TRBJ2-7, with D uncertain. The CDR3 covers 15 residues. The germline gives CDR1 KGHSH, CDR2 LQKENI. V dropped 6 bases and J dropped 0 bases, with 15 bases sitting between them. The CDR3 DNA reads as TGTGCCAGCTCCCTAGGCAGGCACAGCTCCTACGAGCAGTACTTC. Protein product: CASSLGRHSSYEQYF.

This clone was detected once. This chain links TRBV2 with TRBJ2-3, with 10 bases identical to TRBD2. V dropped 8 bases and J dropped 1; count of bases not matched to a gene: 3. CDR3 length: 14 residues. Germline CDR1 reads SNHLY; CDR2 reads FYNNEI. CDR3 nucleotides: TGTGCCAGCCTAGCGGGAGAGGGCACAGATACGCAGTATTTT. Translation gives CASLAGEGTDTQYF.

This chain connects TRBV7-3 to TRBJ2-1; 7 bases map to TRBD1. There are 15 residues in the CDR3. J lost 10 bases, V lost 4 bases, and 13 bases had no gene match. CDR1 and CDR2 (germline): SGHTA, FQGTGA. The CDR3: CASSSRQGLREEQFF. CDR3 nucleotides: TGTGCCAGCAGCTCCCGACAGGGCTTAAGAGAGGAGCAGTTCTTC.

The sample holds one count of this clone. V usage is TRBV5-1 and J usage is TRBJ2-3; D is uncertain. The CDR3 runs to 14 residues. V gave up 4 bases and J gave up 7 bases, with 16 bases separating them. Germline V gives CDR1 SGHRS, CDR2 YFSETQ. The CDR3 sequence: CASSIQVGMHTQYF. Written as DNA, the CDR3 is TGCGCCAGCAGCATACAAGTAGGTATGCATACGCAGTATTTT.

This chain joins TRBV9 and TRBJ2-1; 11 bases are a match to TRBD2. The CDR3 contains 17 residues. V lost 0 bases and J lost 8; bases outside the gene matches: 10. The germline V gene has CDR1 SGDLS and CDR2 YYNGEE. CDR3 nucleotide sequence: TGTGCCAGCAGCGTAGGCCCCCCGGGACTAGCGGTGGATGAGCAGTTCTTC. Its protein is CASSVGPPGLAVDEQFF.

The V gene is TRBV6-5, the J gene TRBJ2-7; 8 nucleotides match TRBD2. The junction had 5 bases not matched to a gene; V was cut back by 2 bases and J by 2 bases. Germline CDR1 reads MNHEY; CDR2 reads SVGAGI. The CDR3 is 15 residues long. The CDR3 sequence: CASSYTGLATYEQYF. CDR3 DNA: TGTGCCAGCAGTTACACTGGACTAGCCACCTACGAGCAGTACTTC.

The chain uses TRBV2 and TRBJ2-3, with TRBD1 matching 9 bases. The germline gives CDR1 SNHLY, CDR2 FYNNEI. Trimming at V came to 1 base and at J to 4 bases, leaving 6 bases not matched to a gene. The CDR3 length is 16 residues. CDR3 in DNA: TGTGCCAGCAGTGAAGATACAGGGGGCTTCGCAGATACGCAGTATTTT. It translates to CASSEDTGGFADTQYF. The variable domain in full, with the rest retrieved from reference TRBV2 and TRBJ2-3, is EPEVTQTPSHQVTQMGQEVILRCVPISNHLYFYWYRQILGQKVEFLVSFYNNEISEKSEIFDDQFSVERPDGSNFTLKIRSTKLEDSAMYFCASSEDTGGFADTQYFGPGTRLTVL.

This sequence joins TRBV21-1 and TRBJ2-7; the table gives TRBD1 as D, unverified against the DNA. TRBV21-1 is described as a pseudogene. CDR3 length: 13 residues. The CDR3 DNA follows: TGTGCCAGCAGCGGTCCGACAGGGTCTACCGAGTACTTC. This gives the protein CASSGPTGSTEYF.

This clone has a single count. The V and J genes are TRBV5-1 and TRBJ2-5, with TRBD1 identical over 7 bases. The CDR3 extends over 15 amino acids. CDR1 is SGHRS, CDR2 YFSETQ, per germline. The V gene end was trimmed by 4 bases and the J gene end by 2 bases; junction bases not matched to a gene: 8. CDR3 nucleotides: TGCGCCAGCAGCCTGGGACAGCCCAGACAAGAGACCCAGTACTTC. It codes for CASSLGQPRQETQYF.

This rearrangement joins TRBV5-1 to TRBJ2-5; 11 bases fit TRBD2. J lost 2 bases, V lost 4 bases, and 7 bases had no gene match. The germline V gene encodes CDR1 SGHRS and CDR2 YFSETQ. The CDR3 consists of 16 residues. The CDR3 coding sequence is TGCGCCAGCAGCCCTAGACTAGCGGGACAACAAGAGACCCAGTACTTC. Protein: CASSPRLAGQQETQYF.

The rearrangement joins TRBV30 to TRBJ2-1, with D possibly TRBD2 on 5 matching bases. V dropped 1 base and J dropped 9 bases, with 7 bases sitting between them. Germline V lookup: CDR1 GTSNPN, CDR2 SVGIG (reference sequence). This CDR3 is built from 11 residues. CDR3 residues: CAWSAAGEQFF. The CDR3, as DNA: TGTGCCTGGAGTGCCGCGGGTGAGCAGTTCTTC.

The genes are TRBV30 and TRBJ2-5; the D gene is possibly TRBD2 (6 bases). V shed 4 bases and J shed 3 bases, with 21 bases lying between them. CDR1 and CDR2 from the germline V gene are GTSNPN and SVGIG (reference sequence). CDR3 length: 16 residues. The CDR3 loop is CAWTPSSLAPEETQYF. The CDR3 DNA reads as TGTGCCTGGACCCCTTCCTCTCTAGCGCCAGAAGAGACCCAGTACTTC.